The TCR beta chain described here comes from a study of STAT5B mutations in CD4+ large granular lymphocyte leukemia. In this sample, this clone turned up once. The table came from immunoSEQ multiplex PCR; TCRdb's copy has only in-frame clones and leaves some out. Altogether roughly 30,000 clones are present, roughly 70% being singletons, with the ten largest covering about 2.1%. The CDR3 extends over 13 amino acids. Per germline, CDR1 MNHNS and CDR2 SASEGT. Trimming stripped 5 bases from V and 5 bases from J, with 12 bases between. Material: CD4+ T cells from blood buffy coats. The clonotype originates from a human donor in good health. This chain uses TRBV6-1 with TRBJ1-1; no clear D. The CDR3 sequence is CASSPLGSTEAFF. CDR3 nucleotide sequence: TGTGCCAGCAGTCCACTGGGAAGTACTGAAGCTTTCTTT.